This T cell receptor beta chain was obtained from a study of OX40 agonist ivuxolimab in advanced cancers. On the study more broadly: Patients undergoing dose escalation presented with hepatocellular carcinoma, melanoma, renal cell or head and neck cancer. Partial responses were achieved by three patients, of whom one had hepatocellular carcinoma and two had cutaneous melanoma.

General study findings and limits: Patients with a partial response at 0.1-3.0 mg/kg had among the lowest clonal expansion.

As regards this clone: Its antigen is unidentified.

Looked up from germline, CDR1 is KGHSH and CDR2 is LQKENI. There are 13 residues in the CDR3. Between the trimmed V and J ends, which lost 3 bases and 6 bases, there was a span of 10 bases. Blood draws occurred at baseline, cycle 4 day 1, and cycle 7 day 1. Repertoires were generated with immunoSEQ multiplex PCR, while TCRdb's copy carries only in-frame clones and drops some. The table shows 65,000 to 75,000 clones, with roughly nine tenths occurring only once. This rearrangement joins TRBV18 to TRBJ2-3; D is unclear. The TCR originated in an adult with an advanced solid tumor such as melanoma, head and neck, liver or kidney cancer. The sequenced sample was CD4+ or CD8+ T cells sorted from blood, obtained in a trial of the OX40 agonist ivuxolimab. CDR3 sequence: CASSPDMTDTQYF. The CDR3 coding sequence is TGTGCCAGCTCACCCGATATGACCGATACGCAGTATTTT.